These 28 T cell receptor beta chains were sequenced from one sample in a study of T-cell memory formation after mild COVID-19. Using its own MiXCR run on the 5' RACE reads, TCRdb lists one record per CDR3 protein. The repertoire holds hundreds of thousands of distinct CDR3 sequences, with roughly 8.2% as singletons. The specimen sequenced was PBMCs or a T cell subset sorted from them (not recorded which). All receptors derive from a man younger than 30 who had mild COVID-19 (a few samples of this study predate the infection). Cell type and time point are not known.

V and J are TRBV4-1 and TRBJ2-5; a possible D gene is TRBD2 (5 bases). This CDR3 comprises 15 residues. Trimming left V 4 bases short and J 4 bases short, with 16 bases between. Germline loops: CDR1 MGHRA, CDR2 YSYEKL. CDR3 bases: TGCGCCAGCAGCCTTAGCCGGGGTGACCTAGAGACCCAGTACTTC. As protein: CASSLSRGDLETQYF.

This clonotype was seen more than once but under ten times. This chain joins TRBV7-7 and TRBJ2-7, with D possibly matching TRBD1 (6 bases). The germline V gene has CDR1 SSHAT and CDR2 FNYEAQ (reference sequence). This CDR3 spans 15 amino acids. The CDR3 reads CASSLARGATYEQYV. CDR3 nucleotides: TGTGCTAGCAGCTTAGCCAGGGGAGCCACCTACGAGCAGTACGTC.

This chain joins TRBV5-4 and TRBJ2-2, with D possibly TRBD2 on 6 matching bases. This CDR3 has 15 residues. V lost 0 bases, J lost 5 bases, and 11 bases lay in between. CDR1 and CDR2 from the germline V gene are SGHNT and YYREEE (reference sequence). CDR3 sequence: CASSLVGGSTGELFF. In DNA form, the CDR3 reads TGTGCCAGCAGCTTGGTCGGGGGTTCTACCGGGGAGCTGTTTTTT. The full variable domain, with the rest looked up from reference TRBV5-4 and TRBJ2-2, is ETGVTQSPTHLIKTRGQQVTLRCSSQSGHNTVSWYQQALGQGPQFIFQYYREEENGRGNFPPRFSGLQFPNYSSELNVNALELDDSALYLCASSLVGGSTGELFFGEGSRLTVL.

The chain carries TRBV7-9 and TRBJ1-1; possible D gene TRBD1, 5 bases. Trimming took 3 bases from V and 7 from J, leaving 12 bases between them. This CDR3 contains 13 residues. Germline V gene lookup returns CDR1 SEHNR and CDR2 FQNEAQ (reference sequence). This chain's CDR3 is CASSLGWGGEAFF. CDR3 coding DNA: TGTGCCAGCAGCTTGGGGTGGGGCGGTGAAGCTTTCTTT.

This clonotype appeared many times. V and J are TRBV24-1 and TRBJ2-2; D is perhaps TRBD1 (5 bases). V shed 7 bases and J shed 0 bases, with 5 bases lying between them. CDR1 and CDR2 (germline): KGHDR, SFDVKD. The CDR3 covers 13 residues. CDR3 DNA sequence: TGTGCCACCAGGACAGCGAACACCGGGGAGCTGTTTTTT. Translated, it gives CATRTANTGELFF.

Many counts were recorded for this clonotype. The V call is TRBV4-1, the J call TRBJ2-7; D may be TRBD1 or TRBD2 (5 bases each). The V end was cut by 1 base, the J end by 6 bases, with 13 bases between. Germline loops: CDR1 MGHRA, CDR2 YSYEKL. This CDR3 comprises 14 residues. CDR3 protein: CASSQGTQSGEQYV. In DNA, the CDR3 is TGCGCCAGCAGCCAAGGGACACAAAGCGGCGAGCAGTACGTC.

This clonotype was recorded many times. The V call is TRBV5-1, the J call TRBJ2-3, with D unresolved. The V gene's germline CDR1 is SGHRS and CDR2 YFSETQ. The CDR3 sequence is 13 residues long. V was clipped by 0 bases and J by 2 bases, with 4 bases between them. CDR3 bases: TGCGCCAGCAGCTTGGTCCCCACAGATACGCAGTATTTT. Its translation: CASSLVPTDTQYF.

This clonotype was picked up a small number of times. V usage is TRBV5-5 and J usage is TRBJ1-5; D gene uncertain. There are 14 residues in the CDR3. Trimming took 4 bases from V and 6 from J, leaving 14 bases between them. CDR1 is SGHKS and CDR2 is YYEKEE in the germline V gene (reference sequence). CDR3 in amino acids: CASSPKGFGQPQHF. In DNA form, the CDR3 reads TGTGCCAGCAGCCCGAAGGGTTTCGGTCAGCCCCAGCATTTT.

There are many counts of this clonotype. The gene calls are TRBV5-5 and TRBJ2-3; possibly TRBD2 for D (6 bases). Germline V lookup: CDR1 SGHKS, CDR2 YYEKEE (reference sequence). The CDR3 totals 13 residues. V was trimmed by 4 bases and J by 4 bases, leaving 10 bases between them. CDR3 coding DNA: TGTGCCAGCAGCAACCCGGGGGCAGATACGCAGTATTTT. Translated: CASSNPGADTQYF.

This clonotype was recorded a few times. The chain combines TRBV20-1 with TRBJ2-1; TRBD2 aligns across 7 bases. The CDR3 has 14 amino acids. Per the germline V gene, CDR1 is DFQATT and CDR2 is SNEGSKA (reference sequence). V lost 3 bases, J lost 0 bases, and 2 bases stayed unmatched. CDR3 sequence reads: CSARSGDSYNEQFF. CDR3 coding DNA: TGCAGTGCTAGGAGCGGGGACTCCTACAATGAGCAGTTCTTC.

The sample holds many counts of this clonotype. The V gene is TRBV5-5, the J gene TRBJ2-1, with 7 positions matching TRBD1. Trimming took 0 bases from V and 15 from J; bases not matched to a gene: 6. This CDR3 is built from 12 residues. CDR1 is SGHKS and CDR2 is YYEKEE in the germline V gene (reference sequence). This CDR3 reads CASSLVSAGGFF. Here the CDR3 DNA reads TGTGCCAGCAGCTTGGTGTCGGCAGGGGGGTTCTTC.

The chain recombines TRBV23-1 with TRBJ2-2, with D perhaps TRBD1 (6 bases). TRBV23-1 is flagged as an ORF with uncertain function. V lost 0 bases and J lost 8, with 25 bases in between. The CDR3 loop spans 19 amino acids. CDR3 region: CASSQSVVGGHSRRGELFF. CDR3 in DNA: TGCGCCAGCAGTCAATCCGTAGTAGGGGGACATTCCCGCCGAGGGGAGCTGTTTTTT.

V gene TRBV4-3 combines with J gene TRBJ2-3; D ambiguous. Between the trimmed V and J ends, which lost 0 bases and 3 bases, there was a span of 7 bases. Germline V CDR1 and CDR2: LGHNA, YSLEER. This CDR3 region has 14 residues. The CDR3 nucleotides are TGCGCCAGCAGCCAAGATACACAAACAGATACGCAGTATTTT. Its protein is CASSQDTQTDTQYF.

This chain uses TRBV5-5 with TRBJ2-3; D might be TRBD1 (6 bases). Looked up from germline, CDR1 is SGHKS and CDR2 is YYEKEE (reference sequence). The CDR3 loop spans 13 amino acids. With 2 bases removed from V and 6 bases from J, the gap between germline ends came to 10 bases. The CDR3 nucleotides are TGTGCCAGCAGCTTACAAGGGGGTGATACGCAGTATTTT. It is translated as CASSLQGGDTQYF.

There are many counts of this clonotype. V usage is TRBV5-6 and J usage is TRBJ2-5, with D unresolved. Per the germline V gene, CDR1 is SGHDT and CDR2 is YYEEEE. The germline V and J ends were trimmed by 1 base and 5 bases, with 6 bases remaining between them. The CDR3 totals 12 residues. The CDR3 here is CASSLRRETQYF. CDR3 bases: TGTGCCAGCAGCTTGCGGCGGGAGACCCAGTACTTC.

The rearrangement links TRBV25-1 to TRBJ2-7; 8 nucleotides align to TRBD1. The CDR3 extends over 15 amino acids. Trimming cost V 3 bases and J 5 bases; bases outside gene matches: 9. CDR1 is MGHDK and CDR2 is SYGVNS in the germline V gene. The CDR3 sequence: CASSDLGQGGHEQYV. CDR3 DNA sequence: TGTGCCAGCAGTGACCTCGGACAGGGTGGTCACGAGCAGTACGTC.

V gene TRBV12-3 or TRBV12-4 combines with J gene TRBJ1-1, with D unclear. CDR3 length: 15 amino acids. V dropped 5 bases and J dropped 4 bases, with 17 bases sitting between them. The CDR3: CASSPGRERGTEAFF. CDR3 sequence (DNA): TGTGCCAGCAGTCCAGGCCGAGAACGGGGCACTGAAGCTTTCTTT.

This clonotype was picked up a small number of times. The rearrangement joins TRBV20-1 to TRBJ2-7; 8 bases fit TRBD2. After removal of 3 bases from V and 6 bases from J, the junction contained 1 base not matched to a gene. The CDR3 spans 11 residues. Looked up from germline, CDR1 is DFQATT and CDR2 is SNEGSKA (reference sequence). In nucleotides, the CDR3 is TGCAGTGCTAGTAGCGGGGCCGAGCAGTACTTC. Its protein product is CSASSGAEQYF.

In this sample, this clonotype turned up a few times. The rearrangement links TRBV7-6 to TRBJ2-7, with D perhaps matching TRBD1 or TRBD2 (5 bases each). The CDR3 covers 15 residues. V gave up 5 bases and J gave up 2 bases, with 16 bases separating them. Looked up from germline, CDR1 is SGHVS and CDR2 is FNYEAQ. The CDR3 region is CASSLLGARPYEQYF. The CDR3 region has the DNA TGTGCCAGCAGCCTTCTCGGGGCCAGGCCCTACGAGCAGTACTTC. Full variable domain (outside the CDR3, taken from reference TRBV7-6 and TRBJ2-7): GAGVSQSPRYKVTKRGQDVALRCDPISGHVSLYWYRQALGQGPEFLTYFNYEAQQDKSGLPNDRFSAERPEGSISTLTIQRTEQRDSAMYRCASSLLGARPYEQYFGPGTRLTVT.

The chain links TRBV7-6 to TRBJ2-6; D not certain. Germline CDR1 SGHVS, CDR2 FNYEAQ. Trimming cost V 1 base and J 0 bases, with 7 bases left between them. The CDR3 covers 16 residues. This CDR3 is CASSLEKYSGANVLTF. The CDR3 nucleotides read TGTGCCAGCAGCTTAGAAAAGTACTCTGGGGCCAACGTCCTGACTTTC. Using reference TRBV7-6 and TRBJ2-6 for the parts outside the CDR3, the full variable domain is GAGVSQSPRYKVTKRGQDVALRCDPISGHVSLYWYRQALGQGPEFLTYFNYEAQQDKSGLPNDRFSAERPEGSISTLTIQRTEQRDSAMYRCASSLEKYSGANVLTFGAGSRLTVL.

The J gene is TRBJ2-7, the V gene TRBV2, with 8 bases fitting TRBD1. The germline V gene encodes CDR1 SNHLY and CDR2 FYNNEI. This CDR3 contains 15 residues. Trimming at V came to 8 bases and at J to 3 bases, leaving 12 bases not matched to a gene. CDR3 bases: TGTGCCAGCGGAGACTTCCGGGACAGGAGCTACGAGCAGTACTTC. This gives the protein CASGDFRDRSYEQYF.

V and J are TRBV9 and TRBJ1-1; D gene uncertain. V lost 0 bases and J lost 0, with 15 bases in between. Germline V gene sequence: CDR1 SGDLS, CDR2 YYNGEE. This CDR3 spans 17 amino acids. In DNA, the CDR3 is TGTGCCAGCAGCGTAGGTCAGTCCGGGCCGGTGAACACTGAAGCTTTCTTT. Translated: CASSVGQSGPVNTEAFF.

This clonotype was found a few times. J is TRBJ2-3 and V is TRBV20-1, with a tentative D call TRBD1 (6 bases). V lost 7 bases, J lost 4 bases, and 15 bases lay in between. Germline V lookup: CDR1 DFQATT, CDR2 SNEGSKA (reference sequence). The CDR3 length is 13 residues. Here the CDR3 reads CSGLIRGADTQYF. DNA for the CDR3: TGCAGTGGGTTAATCAGGGGTGCAGATACGCAGTATTTT.

The gene calls are TRBV7-2 and TRBJ1-5; D ambiguous. The CDR3 contains 13 residues. Germline CDR1 is SGHTA and CDR2 is FQGNSA. V lost 1 base and J lost 6, with 7 bases in between. The CDR3 sequence is CASSLEVLQPQHF. The CDR3 region has the DNA TGTGCCAGCAGCTTAGAGGTACTTCAGCCCCAGCATTTT.

This clonotype was seen ten or more times. This chain links TRBV20-1 with TRBJ1-2; TRBD1 aligns across 7 bases. Losses at the gene ends were 5 bases for V and 4 bases for J; bases not matched to a gene: 7. The germline CDR1 and CDR2 sequences are DFQATT and SNEGSKA (reference sequence). CDR3 length: 13 residues. CDR3 nucleotide sequence: TGCAGTGCTCGACGCGACAGGGTCTATGGCTACACCTTC. Translating it yields CSARRDRVYGYTF.

This clonotype was detected many times. This rearrangement joins TRBV10-1 to TRBJ2-3; no firm D call. Germline V lookup: CDR1 WNHNN, CDR2 SYGVQD (reference sequence). With 4 bases removed from V and 2 bases from J, the gap between germline ends came to 7 bases. This CDR3 has 13 residues. The CDR3 DNA reads TGCGCCAGCAGTGCCGGTCTCACAGATACGCAGTATTTT. Protein: CASSAGLTDTQYF.

This chain uses TRBV27 with TRBJ2-5, with 8 nucleotides matching TRBD1. V lost 5 bases to trimming and J lost 5 bases; unmatched junction nucleotides: 10. Germline V gene lookup returns CDR1 MNHEY and CDR2 SMNVEV (reference sequence). The CDR3 extends over 15 amino acids. The CDR3 nucleotides read TGTGCCAGCAGTAAGATCGACAGGGGTGAGGAGACCCAGTACTTC. Translated: CASSKIDRGEETQYF.

V gene TRBV19 combines with J gene TRBJ1-4; D not resolved. This CDR3 region has 12 residues. V was trimmed by 6 bases and J by 8 bases, leaving 10 bases between them. Germline lookup yields CDR1 LNHDA and CDR2 SQIVND (reference sequence). The CDR3 nucleotides are TGTGCCAGTAGCCCACAGAGGGAAAAACTGTTTTTT. Amino acid sequence: CASSPQREKLFF.